This TCR beta chain comes out of a study of blood T cell repertoires in COVID-19. The table came from immunoSEQ multiplex PCR; TCRdb's copy has only in-frame clones and leaves some out. The sample lists 250,000 to 350,000 clones, over 75% occurring once. This CDR3 spans 13 amino acids. V lost 6 bases, J lost 3 bases, and 10 bases lay in between. The V gene's germline CDR1 is MDHEN and CDR2 SYDVKM. This clone showed up just a few times. The V and J genes are TRBV28 and TRBJ2-3, with D hard to call. The TCR sequence derives from a woman in her twenties or thirties who had recovered from COVID-19. Source material: PBMCs or T cells enriched from blood (not recorded which). The CDR3 loop reads CASSLTRTDTQYF. In DNA, the CDR3 is TGTGCCAGCAGCCTCACGAGGACAGATACGCAGTATTTT.